This TCR beta chain was captured in a study of blood T cell repertoires in COVID-19. Overall study context: Spain, Italy and the United States supplied samples that represented acute and convalescent COVID-19. Nucleic acid was either cDNA or gDNA, and it came from T cells, B-cell-depleted T cells, or PBMCs.

V was shortened by 8 bases and J by 3 bases, with 14 bases between the two germline ends. CDR3 length equals 14 residues. Germline V gives CDR1 MNHEY, CDR2 SMNVEV (reference sequence). Measured with immunoSEQ multiplex PCR; TCRdb has only the in-frame clones, and not every one. The sample has 150,000 or so clones; 80% to 90% are singletons. Seattle patients were enrolled during active infection and followed longitudinally. The V gene is TRBV27, the J gene TRBJ1-5, with unresolved D. The sequence was obtained from a man aged 18-30 years with COVID-19, enrolled during active disease. Sequenced material: peripheral blood. The CDR3 loop is CASGKLYFNQPQHF. In DNA form, the CDR3 reads TGTGCCAGCGGTAAGCTATACTTCAATCAGCCCCAGCATTTT.